The next 32 T cell receptor beta chains were all read from a single sample in a study of cytomegalovirus exposure and HLA in healthy donors (dated by TCRdb to between 2016 and 2019). The library was produced with the immunoSEQ multiplex PCR assay. The immuneACCESS repertoire file appears here via TCRdb, limited to in-frame rearrangements. These files lack a portion of the clones; in checked studies, under half of the deficit traces to unresolved V genes, and the cause of the others is not known. The sample includes some 260,000 clones, with 87% observed a single time. The ten largest clones capture approximately 12% of the sample. The sample was PBMCs. The origin of the receptors is a man younger than 35 in good health and CMV-seropositive.

V gene TRBV10-3 combines with J gene TRBJ1-3; 8 bases map to TRBD1. V lost 6 bases, J lost 0 bases, and 1 base stayed unmatched. The CDR3 has 14 amino acids. Looked up from germline, CDR1 is ENHRY and CDR2 is SYGVKD. The CDR3 region is CAISTGGSGNTIYF. The CDR3, as DNA: TGTGCCATCAGCACAGGGGGCTCTGGAAACACCATATATTTT.

The V call is TRBV7-2, the J call TRBJ1-1; no clear D. V was trimmed by 5 bases and J by 0 bases, leaving 7 bases between them. Germline V gene lookup returns CDR1 SGHTA and CDR2 FQGNSA. The CDR3 runs to 13 residues. CDR3 sequence (DNA): TGTGCCAGCAGCCGGGAGATGAACACTGAAGCTTTCTTT. This translates into CASSREMNTEAFF. The full variable domain, with the rest looked up from reference TRBV7-2 and TRBJ1-1, is GAGVSQSPSNKVTEKGKDVELRCDPISGHTALYWYRQSLGQGLEFLIYFQGNSAPDKSGLPSDRFSAERTGGSVSTLTIQRTQQEDSAVYLCASSREMNTEAFFGQGTRLTVV.

CDR3 sequence reads: CASSLSGGAYTEAFF. CDR3 coding DNA: TGTGCCAGCAGTTTATCGGGGGGGGCTTACACTGAAGCTTTCTTT. The chain is built from TRBV27 and TRBJ1-1, with D possibly TRBD1 on 6 matching bases. CDR1 and CDR2 (germline): MNHEY, SMNVEV (reference sequence). The V end was cut by 0 bases, the J end by 3 bases, with 11 bases between. The CDR3 is 15 residues long.

V usage is TRBV6-5 and J usage is TRBJ2-1; D ambiguous. V lost 5 bases and J 4 bases, leaving 15 bases between the germline ends. The CDR3 contains 15 residues. Looked up from germline, CDR1 is MNHEY and CDR2 is SVGAGI. The CDR3 DNA is TGTGCCAGCAGTGTGGGCCCCGCCGATTACAATGAGCAGTTCTTC. It encodes CASSVGPADYNEQFF.

The chain uses TRBV4-2 and TRBJ1-1; D ambiguous. Trimming pared 2 bases from V and 6 bases from J, leaving 19 bases between. CDR3 length equals 16 residues. Germline V gene data show CDR1 as LGHNA and CDR2 as YNFKEQ. The CDR3 is CASSQPRGGRIAEAFF. The DNA of the CDR3 is TGTGCCAGCAGCCAACCGCGGGGAGGCCGGATTGCTGAAGCTTTCTTT.

J is TRBJ2-5 and V is TRBV27; TRBD1 is a possible D gene (5 bases). CDR3 length: 15 amino acids. V was shortened by 0 bases and J by 4 bases, with 12 bases between the two germline ends. Germline V lookup: CDR1 MNHEY, CDR2 SMNVEV (reference sequence). CDR3: CASSLSWQGGETQYF. The CDR3 DNA follows: TGTGCCAGCAGTTTATCATGGCAGGGTGGAGAGACCCAGTACTTC.

This chain links TRBV5-1 with TRBJ2-7, with a tentative D call TRBD2 (6 bases). There are 12 residues in the CDR3. Trimming removed 4 bases from V and 6 bases from J, with 11 bases in between. Germline V gives CDR1 SGHRS, CDR2 YFSETQ. In DNA form, the CDR3 reads TGCGCCAGCAGCCCCCAGGAGGGCGAGCAGTACTTC. This encodes CASSPQEGEQYF.

The genes are TRBV6-5 and TRBJ2-7; D unclear. CDR3 size: 14 residues. The V gene lost 4 bases and the J gene lost 0 bases, with 10 bases spanning the gap. From germline, CDR1 is MNHEY and CDR2 SVGAGI. CDR3 sequence (DNA): TGTGCCAGCAGTTCCGGCGGTAGCTCCTACGAGCAGTACTTC. Translation: CASSSGGSSYEQYF.

V usage is TRBV6-1 and J usage is TRBJ2-7, with a weak D call TRBD2 (6 bases). This CDR3 spans 14 amino acids. The V end lost 4 bases, the J end lost 3 bases, and 13 bases lay between the germline ends. CDR1 is MNHNS, CDR2 SASEGT, per germline. CDR3 in amino acids: CASSVGGKNYEQYF. CDR3 sequence (DNA): TGTGCCAGCAGTGTTGGAGGGAAGAACTACGAGCAGTACTTC.

DNA of the CDR3: TGCAGCGCCGTCCGGGACAGTAACTATGGCTACACCTTC. Translating gives CSAVRDSNYGYTF. The rearrangement links TRBV29-1 to TRBJ1-2, with 7 bases that match TRBD1. Trimming at V came to 7 bases and at J to 1 base, leaving 6 bases not matched to a gene. This CDR3 region has 13 residues. Germline V lookup: CDR1 SQVTM, CDR2 ANQGSEA.

This clone was detected only once. The V call is TRBV11-2, the J call TRBJ1-2; the match to TRBD1 covers 9 bases. V lost 4 bases and J lost 1; bases outside the gene matches: 10. CDR1 SGHAT and CDR2 FQNNGV come from the germline V gene. This CDR3 has 17 amino acids. The CDR3 loop is CASSSTIRDRVNYGYTF. CDR3 nucleotide sequence: TGTGCCAGCAGCTCTACCATTAGGGACAGGGTTAACTATGGCTACACCTTC.

The chain employs TRBV19 and TRBJ1-2; perhaps TRBD1 as D (5 bases). CDR3 size: 15 residues. Germline V gives CDR1 LNHDA, CDR2 SQIVND (reference sequence). Trimming took 4 bases from V and 4 from J, leaving 16 bases between them. The CDR3 DNA sequence: TGTGCCAGTAGTACGGGACTAAGGGGACCCTATGGCTACACCTTC. Encoded protein: CASSTGLRGPYGYTF.

CDR3 nucleotide sequence: TGTGCCAGCAGCGATCCGGGGTTGGGGCCCGGGGAGCTGTTTTTT. It codes for CASSDPGLGPGELFF. The V and J genes are TRBV9 and TRBJ2-2, with D perhaps being TRBD1 or TRBD2 (5 bases each). Germline V lookup: CDR1 SGDLS, CDR2 YYNGEE. The V and J ends lost 3 bases and 6 bases respectively, with 15 bases between them. The CDR3 totals 15 residues.

This clone was observed a single time. DNA for the CDR3: TGTGCCAGCAGCCTGGGACCTAATCAGCCCCAGCATTTT. This sequence encodes CASSLGPNQPQHF. V and J are TRBV7-8 and TRBJ1-5, with D possibly matching TRBD1 (5 bases). Trimming shortened V by 5 bases and J by 4 bases, and 9 bases separated the two germline ends. The CDR3 length is 13 residues. Germline V gives CDR1 SGHVS, CDR2 FQNEAQ.

A note on this clone: The same CDR3 arises from other DNA sequences in this sample as well. This rearrangement joins TRBV27 to TRBJ1-3; D unclear. The V and J ends lost 0 bases and 3 bases respectively, with 6 bases between them. The CDR3 is 14 amino acids. CDR1 is MNHEY and CDR2 is SMNVEV in the germline V gene (reference sequence). This CDR3 is CASSLSGVGNTIYF. The CDR3 DNA is TGTGCCAGCAGTTTATCGGGTGTTGGAAACACCATATATTTT.

V gene TRBV5-1 combines with J gene TRBJ2-2; D unresolved. V gave up 0 bases and J gave up 0 bases, with 6 bases separating them. This CDR3 is 15 amino acids long. Germline CDR1 SGHRS, CDR2 YFSETQ. This chain's CDR3 is CASSLVGSNTGELFF. The CDR3 region has the DNA TGCGCCAGCAGCTTGGTTGGTTCGAACACCGGGGAGCTGTTTTTT.

V gene TRBV28 combines with J gene TRBJ2-3, with D possibly being TRBD1 (6 bases). Trimming removed 7 bases at V and 1 base at J, with 12 bases between. Germline V gene data show CDR1 as MDHEN and CDR2 as SYDVKM. This CDR3 comprises 14 residues. The CDR3 spells CASTLGHRTDTQYF. CDR3 DNA: TGTGCCAGCACACTGGGACACCGCACAGATACGCAGTATTTT.

In its sample, this clone was seen once. The chain has TRBV5-1 and TRBJ2-3, with 8 nucleotides matching TRBD2. The trim removed 3 bases at V and 1 base at J, leaving 10 bases unmatched. Germline lookup yields CDR1 SGHRS and CDR2 YFSETQ. The CDR3 has 17 amino acids. CDR3 bases: TGCGCCAGCAGCTGGGGACGAACTAGCGGACGCACAGATACGCAGTATTTT. It is translated as CASSWGRTSGRTDTQYF.

This clone has a single count. The chain joins TRBV9 to TRBJ1-1; tentative D call: TRBD1 (5 bases). This CDR3 spans 14 amino acids. Germline V gene data show CDR1 as SGDLS and CDR2 as YYNGEE. Deletions cut 3 bases from V and 4 bases from J, with 13 bases between. CDR3 nucleotide sequence: TGTGCCAGCAGCGCAGGGATCCGAGGCACTGAAGCTTTCTTT. As protein: CASSAGIRGTEAFF.

In regard to this clone: The junction does not match germline at one end; this may be a read error. The chain is built from TRBV7-9 and TRBJ2-7, with D unclear. In germline, CDR1 is SEHNR, CDR2 FQNEAQ (reference sequence). The CDR3 runs 12 residues. CDR3 DNA sequence: TGTGCCAGCAGGGCGGTCTCCCACGAGCAGTACTTC. Translated: CASRAVSHEQYF.

The V and J genes are TRBV7-9 and TRBJ2-3, with D possibly being TRBD2 (6 bases). The CDR3 is made up of 13 amino acids. The V end lost 1 base, the J end lost 5 bases, and 7 bases lay between the germline ends. Germline V CDR1 and CDR2: SEHNR, FQNEAQ (reference sequence). This CDR3 is CASSLVGGDTQYF. The CDR3 DNA is TGTGCCAGCAGCTTAGTGGGGGGAGATACGCAGTATTTT.

This clone was observed a handful of times. The chain carries TRBV30 and TRBJ2-3, with D possibly being TRBD1 (5 bases). V was cut by 7 bases and J by 3 bases, with 11 bases left in between. The V gene's germline CDR1 is GTSNPN and CDR2 SVGIG (reference sequence). This CDR3 has 12 residues. CDR3 residues: CASRVRTDTQYF. CDR3 in DNA: TGTGCCTCCAGGGTACGGACAGATACGCAGTATTTT.

This chain links TRBV2 with TRBJ2-7, with 8 bases that match TRBD1. The CDR3 contains 13 residues. From germline, CDR1 is SNHLY and CDR2 FYNNEI. Trimming took 8 bases from V and 0 from J; bases not matched to a gene: 3. The CDR3 sequence is CASGQGTSYEQYF. DNA for the CDR3: TGTGCCAGCGGACAGGGTACCTCCTACGAGCAGTACTTC.

The chain joins TRBV29-1 to TRBJ1-2; TRBD1 is a possible D gene (5 bases). Trimming took off 6 bases at V and 6 bases at J, with 11 bases between the two ends. Germline V CDR1 and CDR2: SQVTM, ANQGSEA. CDR3 length: 11 amino acids. The CDR3 DNA reads as TGCAGCGTGGTGGGGGTCGATGGCTACACCTTC. Protein sequence: CSVVGVDGYTF.

The chain recombines TRBV4-3 with TRBJ2-1; tentative D call: TRBD2 (6 bases). V dropped 2 bases and J dropped 9 bases, with 14 bases sitting between them. This CDR3 contains 14 residues. Per germline, CDR1 LGHNA and CDR2 YSLEER. The CDR3 sequence: CASSQLHWGGEQFF. The CDR3 DNA follows: TGCGCCAGCAGCCAACTCCACTGGGGAGGTGAGCAGTTCTTC.

The chain links TRBV27 to TRBJ2-7; 7 bases agree with TRBD2. Germline CDR1 is MNHEY and CDR2 is SMNVEV (reference sequence). The CDR3 length is 15 residues. V lost 4 bases, J lost 3 bases, and 9 bases stayed unmatched. The CDR3 DNA is TGTGCCAGCAGTTGGGGGGGAAGCCATCGCTACGAGCAGTACTTC. Encoded protein: CASSWGGSHRYEQYF.

V is TRBV28 and J is TRBJ2-1; 10 nucleotides line up with TRBD2. The germline gives CDR1 MDHEN, CDR2 SYDVKM. V lost 6 bases to trimming and J lost 5 bases; unmatched junction nucleotides: 7. CDR3 length equals 15 residues. The chain's CDR3 is CASRRTSGINNEQFF. CDR3 bases: TGTGCCAGCAGACGTACTAGCGGGATAAACAATGAGCAGTTCTTC.

The gene calls are TRBV5-4 and TRBJ2-2; D is undetermined. Germline lookup yields CDR1 SGHNT and CDR2 YYREEE (reference sequence). V lost 4 bases and J lost 5, with 9 bases in between. CDR3 length: 13 amino acids. For the CDR3, the DNA is TGTGCCAGCAGCGTCGACGGGACCGGGGAGCTGTTTTTT. This codes for CASSVDGTGELFF.

The rearrangement uses TRBV12-5 and TRBJ2-7; D is unresolved. The CDR3 is 11 residues long. V was pared by 6 bases and J by 6 bases, with 9 bases between. Per germline, CDR1 LGHNT and CDR2 FRNRAP. Here the CDR3 DNA reads TGTGCTAGTGGATCGGGTTTCGAGCAGTACTTC. The encoded protein is CASGSGFEQYF.

This sequence joins TRBV6-6 and TRBJ2-7, with D hard to call. V was pared by 7 bases and J by 0 bases, with 13 bases between. CDR1 is MNHNY, CDR2 SVGAGI, per germline (reference sequence). CDR3 length: 14 residues. CDR3 DNA: TGTGCCAGCACTAACCCAAGGAGCTCCTACGAGCAGTACTTC. Amino acids: CASTNPRSSYEQYF.

The V and J genes are TRBV7-9 and TRBJ2-7; D call uncertain. Germline V lookup: CDR1 SEHNR, CDR2 FQNEAQ (reference sequence). Trimming pared 2 bases from V and 3 bases from J, leaving 11 bases between. CDR3 size: 14 residues. The CDR3, as DNA: TGTGCCAGCAGCTTATCATCCAGCATCTACGAGCAGTACTTC. As protein: CASSLSSSIYEQYF.

The count of this clone is one. The chain combines TRBV6-6 with TRBJ2-7; D possibly uses TRBD1 or TRBD2 (5 bases each). Germline V gives CDR1 MNHNY, CDR2 SVGAGI (reference sequence). The CDR3 spans 12 residues. Trimming stripped 8 bases from V and 2 bases from J, with 10 bases between. Here the CDR3 DNA reads TGTGCCAGCTGGGACGGTCCCTACGAGCAGTACTTC. Its translation is CASWDGPYEQYF.